What follows describes a single T cell receptor (beta chain). Its antigen remains unidentified. This sample was taken from a study of T cell repertoires in cytomegalovirus infection. Study-wide context: As its CMV epitopes, the study selected recently identified HLA-C-restricted and well-studied HLA-B-restricted targets. Matching HLA type, along with CMV infection, was indicated by public TCR beta signatures.

Germline V gene data show CDR1 as SGHTA and CDR2 as FQGNSA. The CDR3 totals 15 residues. The trim removed 5 bases at V and 6 bases at J, leaving 8 bases unmatched. TCRdb reanalysed the reads using MiXCR and keeps one entry per CDR3 protein. In the table there are 380,000 or so distinct CDR3 sequences, about 35% of which are singletons. The sequence derives from a human donor in good health (CMV status not recorded). Some clones in this sample may be carry-over from other donors' samples. The material sequenced was cultured PBMCs, taken from culture after CMV antigen stimulation. This chain connects TRBV7-2 to TRBJ2-1; TRBD2 aligns across 9 bases. DNA of the CDR3: TGTGCCAGCAGCCTGGCGGGAGGGCGGGGCAATGAGCAGTTCTTC. This encodes CASSLAGGRGNEQFF.